Described below is a single T cell receptor (beta chain) sequence and its context. The antigen is not known. The CDR3 runs to 14 residues. Germline CDR1 and CDR2: SNHLY and FYNNEI. Trimming shortened V by 4 bases and J by 4 bases, and 13 bases separated the two germline ends. This sample stems from a study of shared clonotypes between healthy human individuals. In the study overall: For every donor, three CD4 naive, three CD4 memory, two CD8 naive and one CD8 memory plates were used.

The study, taken as a whole, reports: Non-shared clonotypes were found to have lower generation probabilities than the clonotypes that were shared by all four of the sorted-subset donors.

The authors loaded roughly 200 ng DNA, 30,000 to 35,000 T cell genomes, into sorted-subset replicate PCRs. In the original analysis: In the immunoSEQ data, sequences were junction-only and lacked quality scores, so filtering differed. Only in-frame clones appear in the TCRdb table, and some are missing; sequencing was by immunoSEQ multiplex PCR. From that table come the V and J calls and clone size; the DNA was used to work out D and trimming. The sample carries about 820,000 clones, 80% to 95% recorded once. CD8 cells regarded as naive lacked CD45RO, were positively chosen for CCR7, and omitted terminally differentiated effector memory CD45RA+ cells.

The clonotype comes from a man aged 30 to 45 in good health. V usage is TRBV2 and J usage is TRBJ1-1, with D perhaps TRBD1 (6 bases). The specimen sequenced was naive CD8+ T cells sorted from blood. CDR3 bases: TGTGCCAGCAGTGCTAAGGGGGGGGTCACTGAAGCTTTCTTT. Its protein is CASSAKGGVTEAFF.